These 17 T cell receptor beta chains came from one sample sequenced in a study of T cell clonality in common variable immunodeficiency. General study results and limits: In common variable immunodeficiency, TCR beta chains reportedly carried fewer deletions and N-nucleotide insertions.

The repertoire was sequenced with immunoSEQ multiplex PCR; TCRdb's copy has only in-frame clones and lacks some. The sample contains under 40,000 clones, none of them singletons. Their antigen targets remain unknown. Sequencing used peripheral blood mononuclear cells. All receptors derive from a human donor with common variable immunodeficiency.

With regard to this clone: The read comes to an end 3 residues before the CDR3 does, leaving the germline J gene to fill in the end. This chain connects TRBV18 to TRBJ1-3, with D possibly being TRBD1 (6 bases). Trimming pared 6 bases from V and 3 bases from J, leaving 18 bases between. Germline V gives CDR1 KGHSH, CDR2 LQKENI. This CDR3 contains 16 residues. The CDR3 loop reads CASSSGGPGDGNTIYF. Incomplete CDR3 DNA: TGTGCCAGCTCCTCGGGTGGTCCAGGGGATGGAAACACC.

This clone was found a few times. The CDR3 goes on 3 residues after the read ends, and that part is filled in from the germline J gene. This chain links TRBV6-2 or TRBV6-3 with TRBJ2-3, with TRBD2 identical over 8 bases. The V segment lost 7 bases and the J segment 4 bases; nucleotides outside the gene matches: 7. CDR1 and CDR2 (germline): MNHEY, SVGEGT. The CDR3 length is 14 residues. CDR3 in amino acids: CASKESGGADTQYF. Partial CDR3 DNA: TGTGCCAGCAAGGAGAGCGGGGGCGCAGATACG.

This clone has just a few counts. The CDR3 extends 3 residues past the end of the read, so its final part is completed from the germline J gene. The gene calls are TRBV2 and TRBJ2-7, with 7 bases lining up with TRBD2. This CDR3 is 14 amino acids long. Trimming cost V 1 base and J 3 bases; bases outside gene matches: 3. From germline, CDR1 is SNHLY and CDR2 FYNNEI. CDR3 DNA (partial): TGTGCCAGCAGTGAAGGGGGGACTATCTACGAG. Amino acids: CASSEGGTIYE. The whole CDR3 region reads CASSEGGTIYEQYF. The whole variable domain, filled in from reference TRBV2 and TRBJ2-7, reads EPEVTQTPSHQVTQMGQEVILRCVPISNHLYFYWYRQILGQKVEFLVSFYNNEISEKSEIFDDQFSVERPDGSNFTLKIRSTKLEDSAMYFCASSEGGTIYEQYFGPGTRLTVT.

This clone appeared a few times. The DNA ends 3 residues before the CDR3 does, and the rest of the CDR3 is filled in from the germline J gene. J is TRBJ1-6 and V is TRBV20-1, with D maybe TRBD1 (5 bases). The CDR3 has 11 residues. CDR1 and CDR2 (germline): DFQATT, SNEGSKA (reference sequence). The CDR3 loop reads CSASRVRTLHF. Partial CDR3 DNA: TGCAGTGCTAGCAGGGTTAGGACC.

As concerns this clone: The DNA ends 3 residues before the CDR3 does, and the rest of the CDR3 is filled in from the germline J gene. The rearrangement joins TRBV30 to TRBJ1-2, with TRBD1 matching over 7 bases. J was trimmed by 3 bases and V by 3 bases; bases with no gene match: 4. CDR1 and CDR2 from the germline V gene are GTSNPN and SVGIG (reference sequence). The length of the CDR3 is 13 residues. The CDR3 here is CAWSLDRDYGYTF. CDR3 DNA (partial): TGTGCCTGGAGCCTCGACAGGGACTATGGC.

Turning to this clone: The read halts 3 residues ahead of the CDR3 end, with the missing end drawn from the germline J gene. This rearrangement joins TRBV30 to TRBJ1-2, with TRBD1 matching over 10 bases. The CDR3 is 17 amino acids. Germline V gene lookup returns CDR1 GTSNPN and CDR2 SVGIG (reference sequence). This CDR3 is CAWSVPSLDRGLRGYTF. Incomplete CDR3 DNA: TGTGCCTGGAGTGTACCGTCGCTTGACAGGGGGCTTAGGGGC. Variable domain in full (rest from reference TRBV30 and TRBJ1-2): SQTIHQWPATLVQPVGSPLSLECTVEGTSNPNLYWYRQAAGRGLQLLFYSVGIGQISSEVPQNLSASRPQDRQFILSSKKLLLSDSGFYLCAWSVPSLDRGLRGYTFGSGTRLTVV.

This clone turned up a few times. The CDR3 is cut off 3 residues early in the read; its end comes from the germline J gene. Other nucleotide sequences in the sample specify the same CDR3. The rearrangement uses TRBV6-2 or TRBV6-3 and TRBJ2-5, with a weak D call TRBD2 (6 bases). The ends were cut back, 8 bases at V and 0 bases at J, with 13 bases in the middle. Germline values: CDR1 MNHEY, CDR2 SVGEGT. This CDR3 comprises 14 residues. The CDR3 sequence: CASGTSGYQETQYF. The CDR3 bases that were read are TGTGCCAGCGGGACGAGCGGGTACCAAGAGACC.

On this clone itself: The read ends 3 residues before the CDR3 terminus; that terminus is restored from the germline J gene. The chain uses TRBV11-2 and TRBJ1-1; TRBD1 might be the D (6 bases). The CDR3 length is 13 residues. Germline CDR1 and CDR2: SGHAT and FQNNGV. Incomplete CDR3 DNA: TGTGCCAGCAGCTCCAACAGGGCTCTAGGC. Residues: CASSSNRALG. The CDR3, in full, reads CASSSNRALGAFF.

Judged by abundance, this clone is medium-sized. The read ends 3 residues early relative to the CDR3; the germline J gene fills the gap. The chain employs TRBV3-1 (or the pseudogene TRBV3-2) and TRBJ1-3; 9 nucleotides align to TRBD1. Germline V CDR1 and CDR2: LGHDT, YNNKEL (reference sequence). The CDR3 loop spans 16 amino acids. Partial CDR3 DNA: TGTGCCAGCAGCCTTCGAGGTGGGACAGGGAATACCCCC. Its protein is CASSLRGGTGNTP. The CDR3 reads in full as CASSLRGGTGNTPIYF.

This clone showed up many times. The read ends 3 residues before the CDR3 terminus; that terminus is restored from the germline J gene. The rearrangement links TRBV2 to TRBJ1-2; possible D gene TRBD1, 6 bases. CDR1 is SNHLY and CDR2 is FYNNEI in the germline V gene. This CDR3 contains 14 residues. Trimming cost V 5 bases and J 6 bases, with 16 bases left between them. The part of the CDR3 DNA that was read is TGTGCCAGCAGTCAACACAGGGTTGGAGATGGC. It codes for CASSQHRVGDG. The full CDR3 is CASSQHRVGDGYTF.

This clone was seen repeatedly, ten times or more. The read terminates 3 residues before the CDR3 end, so the remaining end is supplied by the germline J gene. The chain recombines TRBV18 with TRBJ1-4; 8 bases fit TRBD1. Germline-derived CDR1 and CDR2 are KGHSH and LQKENI. J gave up 6 bases and V 3 bases, and 9 bases lay outside the gene matches. This CDR3 has 16 residues. The CDR3 bases that were read are TGTGCCAGCTCACCGAGGACAGGGTTGGGAGATGAAAAA. The encoded protein is CASSPRTGLGDEK. The CDR3 in full is CASSPRTGLGDEKLFF.

This clone was counted at least ten times. The read finishes 3 residues shy of the CDR3 end, and the germline J gene is used to complete it. The chain joins TRBV9 to TRBJ2-1; D gene uncertain. The CDR3 contains 12 residues. The germline V gene encodes CDR1 SGDLS and CDR2 YYNGEE. The germline V and J ends were trimmed by 3 bases and 6 bases, with 7 bases remaining between them. CDR3 loop: CASSAPSNEQFF. CDR3 DNA, as far as it was read: TGTGCCAGCAGCGCCCCTAGCAATGAG.

Worth noting for this clone: From the germline J gene comes the end of the CDR3, since the read stops 3 residues before it. The genes are TRBV5-1 and TRBJ2-3; 7 bases match TRBD1. The germline V gene has CDR1 SGHRS and CDR2 YFSETQ. This CDR3 spans 14 amino acids. Trimming at V came to 4 bases and at J to 6 bases, leaving 8 bases not matched to a gene. CDR3 sequence reads: CASSPIEGADTQYF. The sequenced CDR3 bases are TGCGCCAGCAGCCCCATCGAGGGGGCGGATACG.

Many counts were recorded for this clone. CDR3 residues: CASSFRQGAGEQYF. The CDR3 DNA, read in part, is TGTGCCAGCAGCTTCCGACAGGGGGCTGGCGAG. J is TRBJ2-7 and V is TRBV5-6, with 10 bases fitting TRBD1. The observed sequence ends 3 residues before the CDR3 terminus, with the missing tail filled in from the germline J gene. This CDR3 contains 14 residues. The V gene's germline CDR1 is SGHDT and CDR2 YYEEEE. V lost 2 bases, J lost 6 bases, and 5 bases stayed unmatched.

This clone was observed a handful of times. The CDR3 protein is CASSVFGGAIAYNSPLHF. CDR3 bases read: TGTGCCAGCAGTGTATTTGGAGGGGCAATAGCCTATAATTCACCC. J is TRBJ1-6 and V is TRBV2; D may be TRBD1 (5 bases). The CDR3 is cut off 3 residues early in the read; its end comes from the germline J gene. This CDR3 spans 18 amino acids. Germline V gene data show CDR1 as SNHLY and CDR2 as FYNNEI. The V end lost 4 bases, the J end lost 2 bases, and 18 bases lay between the germline ends.

The sample holds many counts of this clone. The CDR3 extends 3 residues past the end of the read, so its final part is completed from the germline J gene. The chain joins TRBV7-9 to TRBJ2-7; perhaps TRBD2 as D (5 bases). Trimming pared 3 bases from V and 3 bases from J, leaving 6 bases between. The CDR3 contains 12 residues. CDR1 is SEHNR, CDR2 FQNEAQ, per germline (reference sequence). The chain's CDR3 is CASSFRGYEQYF. The sequenced part of the CDR3 DNA is TGTGCCAGCAGCTTCCGGGGCTACGAG.

With regard to this clone: The read falls 3 residues short of the CDR3 end, and the missing part is taken from the germline J gene. The chain carries TRBV2 and TRBJ1-1; tentative D call: TRBD1 (6 bases). Trimming shortened V by 5 bases and J by 1 base, and 11 bases separated the two germline ends. Germline CDR1 SNHLY, CDR2 FYNNEI. CDR3 length equals 14 residues. The sequenced part of the CDR3 DNA is TGTGCCAGCAGTCAACAGGGCCCGAACACTGAA. This encodes CASSQQGPNTE. The whole CDR3 protein is CASSQQGPNTEAFF.